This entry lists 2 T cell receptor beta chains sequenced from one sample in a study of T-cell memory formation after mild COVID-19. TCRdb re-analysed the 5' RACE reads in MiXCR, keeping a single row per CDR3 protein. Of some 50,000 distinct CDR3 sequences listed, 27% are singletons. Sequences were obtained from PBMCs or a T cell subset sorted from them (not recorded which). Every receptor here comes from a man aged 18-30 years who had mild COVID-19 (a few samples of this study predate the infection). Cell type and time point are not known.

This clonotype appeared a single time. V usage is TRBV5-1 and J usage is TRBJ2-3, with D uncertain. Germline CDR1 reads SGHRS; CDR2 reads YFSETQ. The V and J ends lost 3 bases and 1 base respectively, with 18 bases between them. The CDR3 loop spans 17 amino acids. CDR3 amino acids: CASSYQDGSRGTDTQYF. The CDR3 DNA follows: TGCGCCAGCAGCTACCAGGACGGTAGCCGGGGCACAGATACGCAGTATTTT.

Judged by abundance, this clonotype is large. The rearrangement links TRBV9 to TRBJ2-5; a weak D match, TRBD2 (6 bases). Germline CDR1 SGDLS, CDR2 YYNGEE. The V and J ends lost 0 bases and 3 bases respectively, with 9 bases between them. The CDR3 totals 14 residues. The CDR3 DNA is TGTGCCAGCAGCGTAGCGGGGGTTGAAGAGACCCAGTACTTC. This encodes CASSVAGVEETQYF.